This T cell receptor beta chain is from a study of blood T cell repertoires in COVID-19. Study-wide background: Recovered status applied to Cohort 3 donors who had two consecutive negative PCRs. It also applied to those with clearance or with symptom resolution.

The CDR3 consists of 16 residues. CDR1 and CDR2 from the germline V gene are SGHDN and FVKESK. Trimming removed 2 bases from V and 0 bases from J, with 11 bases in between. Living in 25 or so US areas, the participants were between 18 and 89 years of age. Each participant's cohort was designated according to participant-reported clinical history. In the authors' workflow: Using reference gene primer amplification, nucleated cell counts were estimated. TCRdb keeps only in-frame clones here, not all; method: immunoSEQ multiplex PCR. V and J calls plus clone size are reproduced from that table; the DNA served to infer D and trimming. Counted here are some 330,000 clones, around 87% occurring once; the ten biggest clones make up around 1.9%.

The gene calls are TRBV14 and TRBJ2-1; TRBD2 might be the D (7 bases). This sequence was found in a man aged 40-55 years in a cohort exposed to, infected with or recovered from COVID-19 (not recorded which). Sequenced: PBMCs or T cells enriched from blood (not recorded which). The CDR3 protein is CASSQRGGSSYNEQFF. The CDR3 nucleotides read TGTGCCAGCAGCCAAAGGGGGGGGAGCTCCTACAATGAGCAGTTCTTC.